Each of the 5 T cell receptor beta chains below was sequenced from the same sample in a study of OX40 agonist ivuxolimab in advanced cancers. Assay used: immunoSEQ multiplex PCR; TCRdb lists only in-frame clones, some missing. This table holds more than 45,000 clones, roughly four fifths found once. The sample consisted of CD4+ or CD8+ T cells sorted from blood, taken in a trial of the OX40 agonist ivuxolimab. The receptor set was obtained from an adult with an advanced solid tumor such as melanoma, head and neck, liver or kidney cancer.

The CDR3, as DNA: TGTGCCAGCAGCCTCCGACTAGACGGCACAGATACGCAGTATTTT. The encoded protein is CASSLRLDGTDTQYF. The chain uses TRBV6-1 and TRBJ2-3, with D possibly being TRBD2 (6 bases). V was clipped by 6 bases and J by 1 base, with 14 bases between them. CDR1 MNHNS and CDR2 SASEGT come from the germline V gene. The length of the CDR3 is 15 residues.

This chain connects TRBV9 to TRBJ2-3, with 7 bases lining up with TRBD1. The trim removed 6 bases at V and 4 bases at J, leaving 8 bases unmatched. Germline lookup yields CDR1 SGDLS and CDR2 YYNGEE. This CDR3 has 14 amino acids. CDR3 region: CASTPRGWADTQYF. The CDR3 DNA is TGTGCCAGCACACCCAGGGGGTGGGCAGATACGCAGTATTTT. Complete variable domain (other parts from reference TRBV9 and TRBJ2-3): DSGVTQTPKHLITATGQRVTLRCSPRSGDLSVYWYQQSLDQGLQFLIQYYNGEERAKGNILERFSAQQFPDLHSELNLSSLELGDSALYFCASTPRGWADTQYFGPGTRLTVL.

V gene TRBV7-2 combines with J gene TRBJ2-7; D may be TRBD1 or TRBD2 (5 bases each). The CDR3 has 15 amino acids. V lost 6 bases and J 6 bases, leaving 21 bases between the germline ends. Germline lookup yields CDR1 SGHTA and CDR2 FQGNSA. CDR3 region: CASSTWDGARVEQYF. CDR3 in DNA: TGTGCCAGCAGTACTTGGGACGGAGCGCGGGTCGAGCAGTACTTC.

The chain couples TRBV25-1 to TRBJ1-2; D unresolved. Per germline, CDR1 MGHDK and CDR2 SYGVNS. This CDR3 spans 12 amino acids. Between the trimmed V and J ends, which lost 7 bases and 4 bases, there was a span of 10 bases. DNA of the CDR3: TGTGCCAGCACGGGTGGCGGCTATGGCTACACCTTC. This codes for CASTGGGYGYTF.

In this sample, this clone turned up once. V usage is TRBV7-2 and J usage is TRBJ2-2, with 14 bases matching TRBD2. The V gene end was trimmed by 6 bases and the J gene end by 6 bases; junction bases not matched to a gene: 3. CDR1 is SGHTA and CDR2 is FQGNSA in the germline V gene. This CDR3 has 15 amino acids. The CDR3 reads CASRTGLAGAGELFF. The CDR3 bases are TGTGCCAGCAGGACGGGACTAGCGGGAGCCGGGGAGCTGTTTTTT.